Below are 8 T cell receptor beta chains sequenced from a single sample in a study of T cells in Graves' hyperthyroidism and ophthalmopathy. There were TCR beta CDR3 regions amplified from RNA transcripts. Initially, a first-round RT-PCR of the TCR CDR3 employed the HTBI primer set. TCRdb re-called the multiplex PCR reads with MiXCR, one entry per CDR3 protein. In the table there are about 560,000 distinct CDR3 sequences, 15% to 20% of which are singletons. The specimen was blood. The receptors were gathered from a woman aged 18 to 35 with Graves' hyperthyroidism.

The J gene is TRBJ1-2, the V gene TRBV19, with D unresolved. The germline CDR1 and CDR2 sequences are LNHDA and SQIVND (reference sequence). V lost 4 bases to trimming and J lost 8 bases, with 11 bases between them. The CDR3 contains 12 residues. CDR3 sequence reads: CASSKGIRGYTF. CDR3 nucleotides: TGTGCCAGTAGTAAAGGGATCCGGGGCTACACCTTC.

The chain joins TRBV7-9 to TRBJ2-5; no definite D call. Germline CDR1 SEHNR, CDR2 FQNEAQ (reference sequence). The CDR3 sequence is 15 residues long. Trimming took 4 bases from V and 7 from J, leaving 19 bases between them. CDR3 bases: TGTGCCAGCAGCTCTAGTCGACCTAATACCGGGACCCAGTACTTC. Its protein is CASSSSRPNTGTQYF.

This clonotype appeared once. A read error may be the cause here, since a much bigger clone is one base away. This chain connects TRBV20-1 to TRBJ2-3; weak D call: TRBD2 (7 bases). The ends were cut back, 3 bases at V and 9 bases at J, with 19 bases in the middle. The CDR3 is 14 residues long. CDR1 DFQATT and CDR2 SNEGSKA come from the germline V gene (reference sequence). CDR3 sequence (DNA): TGCAGTGCTAGTCGGCGGGGGCACGGGTCCACGCAGTATTTT. It is translated as CSASRRGHGSTQYF.

The table lists this clonotype with a few counts. The chain has TRBV3-1 and TRBJ1-1, with D uncertain. Trimming cost V 4 bases and J 3 bases, with 18 bases left between them. CDR3 length: 16 amino acids. Germline V lookup: CDR1 LGHDT, CDR2 YNNKEL (reference sequence). In DNA, the CDR3 is TGTGCCAGCAGCCCCGACCCAGCGGGGTTGCACACTGAAGCTTTCTTT. This translates into CASSPDPAGLHTEAFF.

This sequence joins TRBV6-1 and TRBJ2-3; 13 bases agree with TRBD2. The CDR3 consists of 20 residues. Germline V gene data show CDR1 as MNHNS and CDR2 as SASEGT. V lost 6 bases and J lost 3; bases outside the gene matches: 18. CDR3 in DNA: TGTGCCAGCAGCCGCCACCCACTTCGGACTAGCGGGAGTAGAACAGATACGCAGTATTTT. This encodes CASSRHPLRTSGSRTDTQYF.

The rearrangement uses TRBV9 and TRBJ2-3, with D perhaps TRBD2 (6 bases). Per the germline V gene, CDR1 is SGDLS and CDR2 is YYNGEE. Trimming stripped 4 bases from V and 6 bases from J, with 18 bases between. This CDR3 comprises 15 residues. CDR3 region: CASSLWGTSSDTQYF. For the CDR3, the DNA is TGTGCCAGCAGCCTATGGGGGACTTCCTCTGATACGCAGTATTTT.

This clonotype has at least ten counts. The chain combines TRBV18 with TRBJ1-5, with D maybe TRBD1 (5 bases). Germline V gene sequence: CDR1 KGHSH, CDR2 LQKENI. V lost 0 bases, J lost 6 bases, and 12 bases lay in between. This CDR3 spans 15 amino acids. CDR3 in DNA: TGTGCCAGCTCACCACCGGGCAGGGCTGTTCAGCCCCAGCATTTT. Translating gives CASSPPGRAVQPQHF.

This chain connects TRBV7-9 to TRBJ1-4; perhaps TRBD1 as D (6 bases). Germline V gene data show CDR1 as SEHNR and CDR2 as FQNEAQ (reference sequence). This CDR3 comprises 13 residues. V gave up 5 bases and J gave up 6 bases, with 10 bases separating them. CDR3 DNA sequence: TGTGCCAGCAGCCAATGGACAGATGAAAAACTGTTTTTT. Amino acid sequence: CASSQWTDEKLFF.